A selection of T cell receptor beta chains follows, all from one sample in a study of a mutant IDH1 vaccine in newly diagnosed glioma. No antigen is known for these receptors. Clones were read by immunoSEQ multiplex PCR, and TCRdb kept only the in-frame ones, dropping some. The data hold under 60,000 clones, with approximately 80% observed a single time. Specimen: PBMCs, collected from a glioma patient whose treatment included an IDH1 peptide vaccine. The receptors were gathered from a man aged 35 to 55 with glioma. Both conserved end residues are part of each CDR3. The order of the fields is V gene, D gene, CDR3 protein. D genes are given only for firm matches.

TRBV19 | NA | CASSIGANVLTF
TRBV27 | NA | CASRTDTTDTQYF
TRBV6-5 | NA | CASSYSSFNEQFF
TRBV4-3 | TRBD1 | CASSQERTGYGYTF
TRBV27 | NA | CASSLKGANYGYTF
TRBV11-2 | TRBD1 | CASRPGQGGGYGYTF
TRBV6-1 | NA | CASSEAWHAGGYGYTF
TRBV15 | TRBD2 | CATSRVIAGFPYNEQFF
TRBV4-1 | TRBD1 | CASSHQQGEAFF
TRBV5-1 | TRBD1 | CASSGPGGGEYGYTF
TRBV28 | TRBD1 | CASSPPGGSDQPQHF
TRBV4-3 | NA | CASSQDQLSANEQFF
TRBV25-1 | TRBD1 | CASSEMGQGNYGYTF
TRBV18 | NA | CASSPNATKNIQYF
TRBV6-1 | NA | CASSQQGSGANVLTF
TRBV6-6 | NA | CASSYSTANLEAFF
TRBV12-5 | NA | CASGLARGISGVPNTGELFF
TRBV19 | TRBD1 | CASNRGKTGELFF
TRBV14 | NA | CASSKRGSETQYF
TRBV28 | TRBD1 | CASSLRGGLRDRDPANYGYTF
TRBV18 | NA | CASSATGTETQYF
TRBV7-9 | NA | CASSSSLGYTF
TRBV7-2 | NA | CASSLLAGRHNTF
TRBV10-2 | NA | CASSESLNSPLHF
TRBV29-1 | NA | CSVVFRTRYEQYF
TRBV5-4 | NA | CASSLSPAVGTEAFF
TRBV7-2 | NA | CASSLTPATEAFF
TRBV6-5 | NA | CASKEWRQETQYF
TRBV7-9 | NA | CASSLDAQETQYF
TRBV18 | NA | CASSPRVGQADYGYTF
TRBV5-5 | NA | CASSLWADTQYF
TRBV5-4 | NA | CASSLGGAIRSYNEQFF
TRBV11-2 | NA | CASSPQRAAGDTEAFF
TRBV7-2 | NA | CASSSRSDPRDTQYF
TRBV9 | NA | CASSVPPGGQFF
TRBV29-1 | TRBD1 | CSVPGQGTDTQYF
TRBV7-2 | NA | CASSPKGTPGGNIQYF
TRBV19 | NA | CASSIAGTGLDEAFF
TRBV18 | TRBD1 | CASRKTGGVQKMNTEAFF
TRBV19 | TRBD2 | CASAASGELYEQYF
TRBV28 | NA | CASSFRVPNEKLFF
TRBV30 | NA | CAWSVRRAGVGYTF
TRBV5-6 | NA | CASSLGTLNEQFF
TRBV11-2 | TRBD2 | CASSLGVLAPNNEQFF
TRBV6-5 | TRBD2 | CASNDLAGAWNEQFF
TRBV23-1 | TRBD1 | CASSQLWTGDNSPLHF
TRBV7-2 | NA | CASSRTGANEQFF
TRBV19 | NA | CASSTSLRNGDSPLHF
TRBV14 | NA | CASSQDGGITLGTQYF
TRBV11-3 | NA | CASSPRTGNTEAFF
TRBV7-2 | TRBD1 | CASSTGVSSTEAFF
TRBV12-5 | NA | CASGTPYEQYF
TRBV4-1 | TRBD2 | CASSQDWGLEADTQYF
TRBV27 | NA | CASSWTEGEKLFF
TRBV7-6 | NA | CASSLAGRLIDEQFF
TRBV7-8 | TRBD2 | CASGGASGDDYNEQFF
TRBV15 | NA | CATSRGNEKLFF
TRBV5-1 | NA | CASSLVAQNGEQYF
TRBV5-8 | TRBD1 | CASSLGQGSFYEQYF